This TCR beta chain comes out of a study of post-analysis software for immune sequencing data. Libraries were made from TCR beta cDNA, and they carried unique molecular identifiers. T cells numbering about 0.85 to 10 million yielded some 480,000 cDNA molecules. From the PCR reads, TCRdb called clonotypes with MiXCR, one entry per CDR3 protein. Of hundreds of thousands of distinct CDR3 sequences listed, 30% are singletons. The ends were cut back, 4 bases at V and 1 base at J, with 11 bases in the middle. Germline CDR1 reads SQVTM; CDR2 reads ANQGSEA. The CDR3 runs to 14 residues. With respect to this clonotype: The antigen remains unidentified.

General study points: Patients showed TRBV5-6, TRBV5-1 and TRBV20-1 among five TRBV segments more frequent than in controls. Diversity measured as normalized Chao1 was significantly lower in multiple sclerosis patients than in controls.

This TCR came from a girl aged 10 to 17 with multiple sclerosis. Sample: blood. V is TRBV29-1 and J is TRBJ2-1; D call uncertain. CDR3 coding DNA: TGCAGCGTTGGTAGGGTCATATCCTACAATGAGCAGTTCTTC. Translated, it gives CSVGRVISYNEQFF.